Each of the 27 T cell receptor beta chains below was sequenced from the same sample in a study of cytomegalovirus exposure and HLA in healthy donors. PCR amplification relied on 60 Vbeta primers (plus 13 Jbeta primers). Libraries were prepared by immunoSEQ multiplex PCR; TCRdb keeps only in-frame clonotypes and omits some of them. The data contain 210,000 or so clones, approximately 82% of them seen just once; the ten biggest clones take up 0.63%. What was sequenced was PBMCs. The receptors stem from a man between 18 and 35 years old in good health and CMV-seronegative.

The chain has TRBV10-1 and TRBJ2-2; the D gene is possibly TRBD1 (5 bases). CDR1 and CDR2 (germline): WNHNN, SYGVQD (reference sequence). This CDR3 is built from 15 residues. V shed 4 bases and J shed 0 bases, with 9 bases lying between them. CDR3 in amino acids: CASSGGYPNTGELFF. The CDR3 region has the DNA TGCGCCAGCAGTGGGGGCTACCCGAACACCGGGGAGCTGTTTTTT.

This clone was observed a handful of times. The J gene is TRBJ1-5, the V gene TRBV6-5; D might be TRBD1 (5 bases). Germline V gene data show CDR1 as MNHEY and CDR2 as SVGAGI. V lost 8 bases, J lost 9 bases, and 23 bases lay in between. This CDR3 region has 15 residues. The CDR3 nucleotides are TGTGCCAGCTCTTCAAGGGGACGGCGGGGGGGGCCCCAGCATTTT. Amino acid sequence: CASSSRGRRGGPQHF.

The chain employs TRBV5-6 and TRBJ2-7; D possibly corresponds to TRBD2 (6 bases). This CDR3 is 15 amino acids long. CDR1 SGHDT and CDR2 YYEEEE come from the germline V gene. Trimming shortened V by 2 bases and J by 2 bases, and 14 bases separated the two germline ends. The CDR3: CASSFYRENPYEQYF. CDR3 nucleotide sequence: TGTGCCAGCAGCTTTTACCGGGAGAACCCCTACGAGCAGTACTTC.

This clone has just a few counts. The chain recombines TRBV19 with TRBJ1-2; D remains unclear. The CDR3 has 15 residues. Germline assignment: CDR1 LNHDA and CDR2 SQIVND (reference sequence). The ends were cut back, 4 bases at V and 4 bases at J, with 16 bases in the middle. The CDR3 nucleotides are TGTGCCAGTAGTACCACACCCGAAAATACCTATGGCTACACCTTC. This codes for CASSTTPENTYGYTF.

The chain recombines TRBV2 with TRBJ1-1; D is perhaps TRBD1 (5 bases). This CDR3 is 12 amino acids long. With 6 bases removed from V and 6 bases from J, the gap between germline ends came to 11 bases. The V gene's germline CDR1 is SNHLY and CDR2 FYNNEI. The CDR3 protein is CASRGPGAEAFF. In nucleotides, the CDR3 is TGTGCCAGCAGGGGGCCTGGGGCTGAAGCTTTCTTT.

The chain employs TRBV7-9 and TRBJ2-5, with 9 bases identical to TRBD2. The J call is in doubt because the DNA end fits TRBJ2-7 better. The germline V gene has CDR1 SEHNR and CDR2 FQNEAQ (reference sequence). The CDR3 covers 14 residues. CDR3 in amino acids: CASSPTGLAHEQYF. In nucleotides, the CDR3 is TGTGCCAGCAGCCCCACGGGACTAGCTCACGAGCAGTACTTC.

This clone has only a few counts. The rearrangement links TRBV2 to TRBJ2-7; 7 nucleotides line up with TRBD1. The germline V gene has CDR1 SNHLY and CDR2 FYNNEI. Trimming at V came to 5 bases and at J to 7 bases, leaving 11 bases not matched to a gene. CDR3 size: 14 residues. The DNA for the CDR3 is TGTGCCAGCAGTACCACAGGGGCAATGGGAGAGCAGTACTTC. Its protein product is CASSTTGAMGEQYF.

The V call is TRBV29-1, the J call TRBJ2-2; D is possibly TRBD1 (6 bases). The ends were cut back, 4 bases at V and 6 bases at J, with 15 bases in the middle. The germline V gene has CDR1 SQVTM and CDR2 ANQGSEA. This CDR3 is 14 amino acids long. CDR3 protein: CSVGVQGASGELFF. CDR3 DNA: TGCAGCGTTGGGGTACAGGGTGCGTCCGGGGAGCTGTTTTTT.

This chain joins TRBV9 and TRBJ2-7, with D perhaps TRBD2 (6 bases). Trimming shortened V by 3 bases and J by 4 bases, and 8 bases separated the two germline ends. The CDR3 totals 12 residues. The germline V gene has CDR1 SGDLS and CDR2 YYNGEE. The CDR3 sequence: CASSASGYEQYF. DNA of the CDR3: TGTGCCAGCAGCGCGAGCGGGTACGAGCAGTACTTC.

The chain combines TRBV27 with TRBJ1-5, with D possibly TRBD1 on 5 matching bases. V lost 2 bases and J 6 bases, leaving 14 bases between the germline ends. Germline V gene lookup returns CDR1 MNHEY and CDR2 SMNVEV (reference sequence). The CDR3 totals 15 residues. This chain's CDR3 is CASSLRGSKTQPQHF. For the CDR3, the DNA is TGTGCCAGCAGTTTAAGGGGTAGTAAAACTCAGCCCCAGCATTTT.

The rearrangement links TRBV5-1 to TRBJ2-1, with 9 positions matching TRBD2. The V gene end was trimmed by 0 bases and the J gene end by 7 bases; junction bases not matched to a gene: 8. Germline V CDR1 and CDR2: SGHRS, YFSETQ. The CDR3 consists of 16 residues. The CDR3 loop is CASSLGWASGKNEQFF. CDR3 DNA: TGCGCCAGCAGCTTGGGATGGGCTAGCGGGAAAAATGAGCAGTTCTTC. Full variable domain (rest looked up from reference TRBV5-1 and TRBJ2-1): KAGVTQTPRYLIKTRGQQVTLSCSPISGHRSVSWYQQTPGQGLQFLFEYFSETQRNKGNFPGRFSGRQFSNSRSEMNVSTLELGDSALYLCASSLGWASGKNEQFFGPGTRLTVL.

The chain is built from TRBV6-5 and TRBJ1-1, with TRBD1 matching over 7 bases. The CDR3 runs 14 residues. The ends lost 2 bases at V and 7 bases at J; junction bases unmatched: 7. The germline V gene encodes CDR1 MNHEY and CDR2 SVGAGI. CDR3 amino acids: CASSYRTGDFEAFF. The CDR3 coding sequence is TGTGCCAGCAGTTACCGGACAGGCGATTTTGAAGCTTTCTTT.

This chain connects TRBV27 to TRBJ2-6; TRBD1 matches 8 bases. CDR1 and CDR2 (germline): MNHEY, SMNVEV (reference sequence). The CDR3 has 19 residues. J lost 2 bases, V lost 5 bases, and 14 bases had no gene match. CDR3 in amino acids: CASSPPRQGAHPGANVLTF. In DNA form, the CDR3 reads TGTGCCAGCAGTCCCCCCCGGCAGGGGGCGCACCCTGGGGCCAACGTCCTGACTTTC.

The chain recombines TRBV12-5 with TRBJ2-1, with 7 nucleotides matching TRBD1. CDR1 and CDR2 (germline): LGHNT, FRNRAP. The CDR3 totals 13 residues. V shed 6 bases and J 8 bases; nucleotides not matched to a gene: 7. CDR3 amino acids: CASGRTGVDEQFF. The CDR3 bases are TGTGCTAGTGGCCGTACAGGGGTCGATGAGCAGTTCTTC.

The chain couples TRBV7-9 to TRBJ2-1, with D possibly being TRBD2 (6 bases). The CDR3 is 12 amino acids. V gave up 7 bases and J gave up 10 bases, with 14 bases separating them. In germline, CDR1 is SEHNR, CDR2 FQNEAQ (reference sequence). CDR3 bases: TGTGCCAGCAAGCCTGTCGGGGGAGAGCAGTTCTTC. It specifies CASKPVGGEQFF.

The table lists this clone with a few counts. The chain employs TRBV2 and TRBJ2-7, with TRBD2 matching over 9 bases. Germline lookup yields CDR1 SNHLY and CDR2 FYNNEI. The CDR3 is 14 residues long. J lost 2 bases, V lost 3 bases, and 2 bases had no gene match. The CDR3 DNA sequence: TGTGCCAGCAGTGAGACTAGCGGTACCTACGAGCAGTACTTC. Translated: CASSETSGTYEQYF.

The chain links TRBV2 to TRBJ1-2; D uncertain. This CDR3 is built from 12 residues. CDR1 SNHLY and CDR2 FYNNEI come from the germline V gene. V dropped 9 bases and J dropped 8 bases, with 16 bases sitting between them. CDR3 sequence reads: CARRTEGSGYTF. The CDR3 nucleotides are TGTGCCAGAAGGACGGAGGGATCCGGCTACACCTTC.

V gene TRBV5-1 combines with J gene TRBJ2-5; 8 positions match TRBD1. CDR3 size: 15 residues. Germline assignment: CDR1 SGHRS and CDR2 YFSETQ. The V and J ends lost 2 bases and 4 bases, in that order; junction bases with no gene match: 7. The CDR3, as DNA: TGCGCCAGCAGCTTAGGCACAGGGGGTGGAGAGACCCAGTACTTC. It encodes CASSLGTGGGETQYF.

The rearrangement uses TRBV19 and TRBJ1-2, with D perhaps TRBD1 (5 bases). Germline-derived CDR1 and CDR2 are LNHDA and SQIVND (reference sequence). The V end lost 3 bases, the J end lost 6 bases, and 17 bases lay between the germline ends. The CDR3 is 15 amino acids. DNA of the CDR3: TGTGCCAGTAGTATGTCCCACAGGATCTGGGATGGCTACACCTTC. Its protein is CASSMSHRIWDGYTF.

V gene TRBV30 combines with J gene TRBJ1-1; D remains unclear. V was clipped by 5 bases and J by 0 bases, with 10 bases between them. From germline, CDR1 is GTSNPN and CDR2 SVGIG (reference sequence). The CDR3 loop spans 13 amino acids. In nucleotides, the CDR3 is TGTGCCTGGGCTCCAGGCATGAACACTGAAGCTTTCTTT. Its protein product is CAWAPGMNTEAFF.

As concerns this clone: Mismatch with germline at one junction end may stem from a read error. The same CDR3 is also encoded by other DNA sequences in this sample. The CDR3 loop is CASSFSGTGDYGYTF. The DNA for the CDR3 is TGTGCTAGCAGTTTCTCAGGGACAGGGGACTATGGCTACACCTTC. The gene calls are TRBV27 and TRBJ1-2, with 10 bases fitting TRBD1. Germline assignment: CDR1 MNHEY and CDR2 SMNVEV (reference sequence). The CDR3 contains 15 residues.

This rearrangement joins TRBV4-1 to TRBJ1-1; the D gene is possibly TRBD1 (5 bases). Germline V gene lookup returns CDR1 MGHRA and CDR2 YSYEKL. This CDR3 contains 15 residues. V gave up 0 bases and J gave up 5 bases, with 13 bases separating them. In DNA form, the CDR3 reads TGCGCCAGCAGCCAAGACTCCCGGGGGGAGACTGAAGCTTTCTTT. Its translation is CASSQDSRGETEAFF.

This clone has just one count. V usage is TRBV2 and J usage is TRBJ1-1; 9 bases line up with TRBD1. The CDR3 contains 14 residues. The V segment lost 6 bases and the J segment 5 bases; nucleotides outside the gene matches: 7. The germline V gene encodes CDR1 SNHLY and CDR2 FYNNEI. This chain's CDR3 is CASSPTGGDTEAFF. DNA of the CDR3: TGTGCCAGCAGCCCGACAGGGGGGGATACTGAAGCTTTCTTT.

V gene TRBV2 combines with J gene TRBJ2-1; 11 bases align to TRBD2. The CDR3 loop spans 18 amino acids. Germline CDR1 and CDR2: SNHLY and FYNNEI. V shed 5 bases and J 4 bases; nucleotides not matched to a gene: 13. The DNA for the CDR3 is TGTGCCAGCAGTCGACTAGCGGGACAAGGTTTGCAATACAATGAGCAGTTCTTC. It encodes CASSRLAGQGLQYNEQFF.

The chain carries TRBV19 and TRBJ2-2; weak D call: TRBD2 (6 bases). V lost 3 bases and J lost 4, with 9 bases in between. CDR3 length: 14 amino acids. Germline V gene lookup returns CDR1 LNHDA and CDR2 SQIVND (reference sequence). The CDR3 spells CASSMGRSTGELFF. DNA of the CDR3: TGTGCCAGTAGTATGGGGAGGTCCACCGGGGAGCTGTTTTTT. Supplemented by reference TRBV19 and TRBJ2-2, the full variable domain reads DGGITQSPKYLFRKEGQNVTLSCEQNLNHDAMYWYRQDPGQGLRLIYYSQIVNDFQKGDIAEGYSVSREKKESFPLTVTSAQKNPTAFYLCASSMGRSTGELFFGEGSRLTVL.

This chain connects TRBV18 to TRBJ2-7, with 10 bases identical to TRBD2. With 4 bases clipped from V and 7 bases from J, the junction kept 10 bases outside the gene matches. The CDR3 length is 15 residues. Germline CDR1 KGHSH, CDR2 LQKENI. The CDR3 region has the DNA TGTGCCAGCTCACTAGGTAGCGGGAGGCCGCGAGAGCAGTACTTC. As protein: CASSLGSGRPREQYF.

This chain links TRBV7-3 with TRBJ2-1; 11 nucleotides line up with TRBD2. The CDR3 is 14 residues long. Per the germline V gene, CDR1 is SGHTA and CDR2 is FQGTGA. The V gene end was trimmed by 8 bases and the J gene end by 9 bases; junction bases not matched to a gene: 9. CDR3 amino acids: CASPLLAGAGEQFF. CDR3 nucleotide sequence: TGTGCCAGCCCCCTACTAGCGGGAGCGGGTGAGCAGTTCTTC.